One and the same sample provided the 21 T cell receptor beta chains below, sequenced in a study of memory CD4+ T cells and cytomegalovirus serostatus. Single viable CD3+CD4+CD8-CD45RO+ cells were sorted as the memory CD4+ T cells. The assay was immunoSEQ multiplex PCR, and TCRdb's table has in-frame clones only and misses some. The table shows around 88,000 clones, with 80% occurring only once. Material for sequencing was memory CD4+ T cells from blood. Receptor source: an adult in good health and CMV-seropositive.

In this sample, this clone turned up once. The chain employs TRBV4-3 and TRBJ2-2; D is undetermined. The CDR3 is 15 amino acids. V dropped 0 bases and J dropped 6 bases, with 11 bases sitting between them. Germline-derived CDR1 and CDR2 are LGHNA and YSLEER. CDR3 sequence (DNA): TGCGCCAGCAGCCAAGATATCTTACGGCCCGGGGAGCTGTTTTTT. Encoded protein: CASSQDILRPGELFF.

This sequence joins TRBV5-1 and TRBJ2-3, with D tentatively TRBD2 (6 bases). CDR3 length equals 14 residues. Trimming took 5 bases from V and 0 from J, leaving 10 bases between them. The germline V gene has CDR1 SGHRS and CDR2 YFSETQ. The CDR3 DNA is TGCGCCAGCAGACCCGGGACTAGCACAGATACGCAGTATTTT. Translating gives CASRPGTSTDTQYF.

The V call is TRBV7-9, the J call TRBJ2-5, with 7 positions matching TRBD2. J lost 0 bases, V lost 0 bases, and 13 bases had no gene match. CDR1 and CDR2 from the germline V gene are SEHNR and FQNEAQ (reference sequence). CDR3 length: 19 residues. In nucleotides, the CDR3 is TGTGCCAGCAGCTTAGCGCGTTTCGGACTAGGCTCAAACCAAGAGACCCAGTACTTC. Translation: CASSLARFGLGSNQETQYF.

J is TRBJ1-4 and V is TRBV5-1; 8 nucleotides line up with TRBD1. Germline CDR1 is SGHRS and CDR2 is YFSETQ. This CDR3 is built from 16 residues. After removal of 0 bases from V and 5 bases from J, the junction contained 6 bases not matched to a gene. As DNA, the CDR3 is TGCGCCAGCAGCTTGGGGCTGACAGGGGAGAATGAAAAACTGTTTTTT. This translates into CASSLGLTGENEKLFF.

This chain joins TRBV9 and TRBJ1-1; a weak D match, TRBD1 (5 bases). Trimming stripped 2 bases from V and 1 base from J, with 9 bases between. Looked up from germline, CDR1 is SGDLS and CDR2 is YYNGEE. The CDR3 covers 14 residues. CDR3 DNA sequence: TGTGCCAGCAGCGTTCTTCAGGGGAACACTGAAGCTTTCTTT. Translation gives CASSVLQGNTEAFF.

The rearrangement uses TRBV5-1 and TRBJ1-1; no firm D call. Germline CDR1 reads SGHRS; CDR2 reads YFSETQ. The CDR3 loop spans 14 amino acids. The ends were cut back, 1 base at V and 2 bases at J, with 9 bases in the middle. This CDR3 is CASSLKQTNTEAFF. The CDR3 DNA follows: TGCGCCAGCAGCTTGAAACAGACTAACACTGAAGCTTTCTTT.

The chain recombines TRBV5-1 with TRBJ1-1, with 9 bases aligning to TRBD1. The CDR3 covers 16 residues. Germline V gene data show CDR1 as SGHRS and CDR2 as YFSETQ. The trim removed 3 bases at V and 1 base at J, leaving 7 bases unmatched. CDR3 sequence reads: CASSWGQGAGNTEAFF. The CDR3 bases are TGCGCCAGCAGCTGGGGACAGGGAGCCGGGAACACTGAAGCTTTCTTT.

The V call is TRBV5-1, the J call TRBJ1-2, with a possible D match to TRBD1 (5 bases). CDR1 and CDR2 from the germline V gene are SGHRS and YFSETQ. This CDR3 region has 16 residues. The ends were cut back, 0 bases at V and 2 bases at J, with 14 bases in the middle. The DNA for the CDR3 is TGCGCCAGCAGCTTGGCCGGAGGGGCGCAGAACTATGGCTACACCTTC. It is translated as CASSLAGGAQNYGYTF.

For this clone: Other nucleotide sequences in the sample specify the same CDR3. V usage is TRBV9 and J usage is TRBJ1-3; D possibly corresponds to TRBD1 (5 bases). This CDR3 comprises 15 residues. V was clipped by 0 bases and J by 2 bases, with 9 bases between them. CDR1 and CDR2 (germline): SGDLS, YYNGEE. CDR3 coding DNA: TGTGCCAGCAGCGTAGAGCAAGGGGCTGGAAACACCATATATTTT. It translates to CASSVEQGAGNTIYF.

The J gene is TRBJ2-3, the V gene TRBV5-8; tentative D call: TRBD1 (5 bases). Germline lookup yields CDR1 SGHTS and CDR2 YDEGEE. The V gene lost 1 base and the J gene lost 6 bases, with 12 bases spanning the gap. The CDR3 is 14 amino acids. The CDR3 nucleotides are TGTGCCAGCAGCTTGAGGGGTTTCTGGGATACGCAGTATTTT. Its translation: CASSLRGFWDTQYF.

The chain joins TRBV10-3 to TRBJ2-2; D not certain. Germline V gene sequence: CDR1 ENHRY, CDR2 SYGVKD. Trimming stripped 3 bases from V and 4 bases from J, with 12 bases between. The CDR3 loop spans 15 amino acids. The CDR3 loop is CAISDPRWGTGELFF. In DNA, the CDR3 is TGTGCCATCAGTGACCCGCGGTGGGGCACCGGGGAGCTGTTTTTT.

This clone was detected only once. CDR3 coding DNA: TGTGCCAGCAGTGGGACGGAAGCTGGAAACACCATATATTTT. Its translation is CASSGTEAGNTIYF. The gene calls are TRBV6-6 and TRBJ1-3; the D gene is possibly TRBD1 (5 bases). Germline V gene sequence: CDR1 MNHNY, CDR2 SVGAGI (reference sequence). Trimming took 5 bases from V and 2 from J, leaving 10 bases between them. This CDR3 contains 14 residues.

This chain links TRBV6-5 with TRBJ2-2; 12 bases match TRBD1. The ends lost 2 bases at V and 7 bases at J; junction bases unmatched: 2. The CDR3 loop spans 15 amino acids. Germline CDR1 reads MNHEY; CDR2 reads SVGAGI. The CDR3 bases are TGTGCCAGCAGTTACGGGACAGGGGGCAACGGGGAGCTGTTTTTT. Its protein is CASSYGTGGNGELFF.

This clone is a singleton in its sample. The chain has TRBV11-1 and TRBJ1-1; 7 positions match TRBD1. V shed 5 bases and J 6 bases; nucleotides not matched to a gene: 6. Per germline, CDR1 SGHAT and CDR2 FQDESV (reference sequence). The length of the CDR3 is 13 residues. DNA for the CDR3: TGTGCCAGCAGCCCTGGCAGGGGGGCTGAAGCTTTCTTT. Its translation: CASSPGRGAEAFF.

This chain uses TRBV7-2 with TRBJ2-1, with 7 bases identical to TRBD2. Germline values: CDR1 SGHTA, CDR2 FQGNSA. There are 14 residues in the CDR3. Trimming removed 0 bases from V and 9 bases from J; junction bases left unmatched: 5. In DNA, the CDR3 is TGTGCCAGCAGCTTAGCGCGGGAGTCGGGTGAGCAGTTCTTC. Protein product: CASSLARESGEQFF.

The CDR3 DNA sequence: TGTGCCAGCAGCTTGGGACTAGCGGGAGGGCCAGATACGCAGTATTTT. Its protein product is CASSLGLAGGPDTQYF. V gene TRBV5-6 combines with J gene TRBJ2-3, with TRBD2 matching over 14 bases. CDR3 length equals 16 residues. Losses at the gene ends were 0 bases for V and 4 bases for J; bases not matched to a gene: 1. Germline V gives CDR1 SGHDT, CDR2 YYEEEE.

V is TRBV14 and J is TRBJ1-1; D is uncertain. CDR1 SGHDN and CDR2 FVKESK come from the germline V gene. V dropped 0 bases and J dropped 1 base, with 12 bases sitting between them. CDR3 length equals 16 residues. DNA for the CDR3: TGTGCCAGCAGCCAAGAAGTGGTCGGGAGGAACACTGAAGCTTTCTTT. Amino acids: CASSQEVVGRNTEAFF.

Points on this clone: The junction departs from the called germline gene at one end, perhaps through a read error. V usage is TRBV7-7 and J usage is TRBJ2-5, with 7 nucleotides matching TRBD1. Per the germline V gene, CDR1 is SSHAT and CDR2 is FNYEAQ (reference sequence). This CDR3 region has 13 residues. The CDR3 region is CASSFDREETQYF. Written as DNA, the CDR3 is TGTGCTAGCAGTTTCGACAGGGAAGAGACCCAGTACTTC.

CDR3 sequence reads: CASRWDTNTEAFF. For the CDR3, the DNA is TGTGCCAGCAGATGGGACACGAACACTGAAGCTTTCTTT. The rearrangement links TRBV6-5 to TRBJ1-1; possible D gene TRBD1, 6 bases. Germline V gene data show CDR1 as MNHEY and CDR2 as SVGAGI. With 6 bases removed from V and 1 base from J, the gap between germline ends came to 9 bases. The CDR3 has 13 residues.

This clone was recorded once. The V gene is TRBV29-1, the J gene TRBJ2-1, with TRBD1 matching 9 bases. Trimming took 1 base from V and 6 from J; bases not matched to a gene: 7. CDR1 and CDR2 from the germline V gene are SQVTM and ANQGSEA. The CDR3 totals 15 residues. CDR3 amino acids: CSVEARDRVTNEQFF. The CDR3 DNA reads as TGCAGCGTTGAAGCGCGGGACAGGGTAACCAATGAGCAGTTCTTC.

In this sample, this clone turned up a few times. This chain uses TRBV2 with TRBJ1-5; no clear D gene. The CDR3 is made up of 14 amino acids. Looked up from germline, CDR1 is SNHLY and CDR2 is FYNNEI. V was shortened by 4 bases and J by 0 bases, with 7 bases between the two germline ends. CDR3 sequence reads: CASSASDSNQPQHF. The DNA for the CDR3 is TGTGCCAGCAGTGCCTCAGATAGCAATCAGCCCCAGCATTTT.